This paragraph reports one T cell receptor (beta chain). The sample is drawn from a study of a mutant IDH1 vaccine in newly diagnosed glioma. The wider study: Treated patients, averaging about 40 years, were about 60% male and about 40% female.

Time point given: baseline, week 1 (first vaccination visit). The treatment here: pre-vaccination baseline after standard-of-care therapy. New WHO grade 3 or 4 IDH1-mutant, ATRX-lost astrocytomas were present in all donors. TCRdb keeps only in-frame clones here, not all; method: immunoSEQ multiplex PCR. The sample gives roughly 70,000 clones, approximately 82% of which show up once; roughly 4.4% is in the top ten. This CDR3 has 14 residues. The trim removed 7 bases at V and 2 bases at J, leaving 10 bases unmatched. Germline values: CDR1 SQVTM, CDR2 ANQGSEA. This rearrangement joins TRBV29-1 to TRBJ2-5; TRBD2 matches 7 bases. The receptor's source is a woman younger than 30 with glioma. Some clones in this sample may be carry-over from other donors' samples. Here the sequenced sample was peripheral blood mononuclear cells (PBMCs), taken from a glioma patient treated with radiotherapy, temozolomide or both. The CDR3 DNA reads as TGCAGCGCCGCGGGAGTGAGAGGGCAAGAGACCCAGTACTTC. Protein: CSAAGVRGQETQYF.